This paragraph reports one T cell receptor (beta chain). Its antigen is as yet unknown. This record belongs to a study of cytomegalovirus exposure and HLA in healthy donors. Findings and limits, study-wide: The study found most TCR sequences rare, yet found some public TCRs in many donors. The investigators catalogued 164 TCR beta chains as cytomegalovirus-associated.

The donors belonged to the approximately 120-subject validation cohort, separate from the roughly 650-subject first cohort. From germline, CDR1 is SGHDT and CDR2 YYEEEE. V was trimmed by 1 base and J by 2 bases, leaving 13 bases between them. The CDR3 has 15 amino acids. Sequencing used immunoSEQ multiplex PCR; TCRdb keeps in-frame clones, though not all of them. Here the sample spans about 260,000 clones, 90% being singletons. The V call is TRBV5-6, the J call TRBJ2-7; unclear D gene. The clonotype originates from a woman aged 30 to 39 in good health and CMV-seronegative. Sequenced material: PBMCs. The CDR3 DNA reads as TGTGCCAGCAGCTTGTGGGTACGTATCACCTACGAGCAGTACTTC. Translated: CASSLWVRITYEQYF.